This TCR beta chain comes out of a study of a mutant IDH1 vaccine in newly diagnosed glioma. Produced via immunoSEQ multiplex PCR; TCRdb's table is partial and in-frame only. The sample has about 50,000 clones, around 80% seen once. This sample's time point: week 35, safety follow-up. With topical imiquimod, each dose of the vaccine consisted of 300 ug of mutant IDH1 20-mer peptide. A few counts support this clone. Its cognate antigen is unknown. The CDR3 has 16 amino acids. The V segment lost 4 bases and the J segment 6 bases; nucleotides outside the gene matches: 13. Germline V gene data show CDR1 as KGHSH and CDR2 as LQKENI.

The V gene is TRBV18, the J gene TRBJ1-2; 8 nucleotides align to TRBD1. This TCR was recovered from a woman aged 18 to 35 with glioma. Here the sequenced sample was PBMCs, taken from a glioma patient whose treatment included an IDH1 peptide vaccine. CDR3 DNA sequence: TGTGCCAGCTCACTCCTTGACCCCGGACAGGGAAATGGCTACACCTTC. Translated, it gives CASSLLDPGQGNGYTF.